The T cell receptor (beta chain) described here comes from a study of cytotoxic CD8 clonotypes in ibrutinib-treated CLL. Study in general: An average of 255,043 productive templates and tens of thousands of productive rearrangements was obtained per sample.

Note on this clone: Its cognate antigen is unknown.

Clones were sequenced by immunoSEQ multiplex PCR, and TCRdb holds only the in-frame ones, with some missing. Of 150,000 or so clones listed, approximately 85% are singletons. Study-level results: Baseline clonality, above age-matched healthy donor levels, tracked circulating CD8+ T-cell counts.

Germline loops: CDR1 SGHVS, CDR2 FQNEAQ. This CDR3 comprises 14 residues. With V trimmed by 6 bases and J by 1 base, 3 bases remained unmatched. The specimen was PBMCs, collected after 24 months of ibrutinib treatment. The chain uses TRBV7-8 and TRBJ2-1, with TRBD1 matching over 7 bases. The clonotype originates from a human donor with chronic lymphocytic leukemia. DNA of the CDR3: TGTGCCAGCAGAGCAGGGGGTTCCTACAATGAGCAGTTCTTC. Translated, it gives CASRAGGSYNEQFF.